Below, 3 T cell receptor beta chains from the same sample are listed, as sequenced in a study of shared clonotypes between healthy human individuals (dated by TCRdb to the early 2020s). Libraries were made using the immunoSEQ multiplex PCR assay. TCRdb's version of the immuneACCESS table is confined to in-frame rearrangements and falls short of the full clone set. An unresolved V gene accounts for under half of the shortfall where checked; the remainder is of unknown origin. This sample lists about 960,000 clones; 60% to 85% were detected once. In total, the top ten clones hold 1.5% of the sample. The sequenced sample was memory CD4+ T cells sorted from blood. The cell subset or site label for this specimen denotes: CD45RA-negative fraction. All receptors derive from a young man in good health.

The DNA of the CDR3 is TGTGCCACACGACAGGGGCAACTCTACGAGCAGTACTTC. This sequence encodes CATRQGQLYEQYF. The chain is built from TRBV6-5 and TRBJ2-7; 8 bases fit TRBD1. V gave up 10 bases and J gave up 3 bases; unmatched junction bases: 8. The CDR3 is 13 residues long. CDR1 and CDR2 from the germline V gene are MNHEY and SVGAGI.

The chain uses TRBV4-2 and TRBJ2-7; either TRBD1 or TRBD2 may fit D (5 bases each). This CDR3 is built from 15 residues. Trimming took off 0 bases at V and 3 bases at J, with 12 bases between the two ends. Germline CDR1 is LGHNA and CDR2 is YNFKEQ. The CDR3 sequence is CASSQDQRGLYEQYF. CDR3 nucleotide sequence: TGTGCCAGCAGCCAAGATCAGAGGGGTCTCTACGAGCAGTACTTC.

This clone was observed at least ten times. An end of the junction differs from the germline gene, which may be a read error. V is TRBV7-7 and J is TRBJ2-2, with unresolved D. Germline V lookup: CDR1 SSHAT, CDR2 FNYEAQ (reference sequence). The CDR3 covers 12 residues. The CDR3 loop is CASSQGSGELFF. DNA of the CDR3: TGTGCTAGCAGTCAAGGATCCGGGGAGCTGTTTTTT.